Described below is a single TCR beta chain sequence and its context. Its antigen is not known. Time point meaning: week 23, last vaccination. In every dose of vaccine, 300 ug of mutant IDH1 20-mer peptide was given alongside topical imiquimod. Diagnosis in the donors showed new WHO grade 3 or 4 astrocytomas that were IDH1-mutant and ATRX-lost. The CDR3 totals 15 residues. Trimming shortened V by 0 bases and J by 0 bases, and 9 bases separated the two germline ends. The germline gives CDR1 SGDLS, CDR2 YYNGEE. Sequenced by immunoSEQ multiplex PCR; TCRdb stores in-frame clones only, minus some. The sample lists 52,000 or so clones; approximately 80% were seen once. The source of the sample is a study of a mutant IDH1 vaccine in newly diagnosed glioma. Study overall: Once 4-6 weeks had passed after radiotherapy alone, vaccination started, or it started with temozolomide cycles.

This rearrangement joins TRBV9 to TRBJ1-2; D remains unclear. This TCR was sampled from a middle-aged man with glioma. Here the sequenced sample was PBMCs, taken from a glioma patient whose treatment included an IDH1 peptide vaccine. In DNA, the CDR3 is TGTGCCAGCAGCGTAGGGGTAGGGTCTAACTATGGCTACACCTTC. This gives the protein CASSVGVGSNYGYTF.